This TCR beta chain was observed in a study of CD8+ T cells in alopecia areata. At the level of the study: Those treated were given oral tofacitinib at 5 to 10 mg twice daily.

Sampling of alopecia areata patients yielded lesional scalp punch biopsies as well as peripheral blood. The CDR3 length is 13 residues. Per germline, CDR1 SGDLS and CDR2 YYNGEE. Trimming pared 0 bases from V and 2 bases from J, leaving 4 bases between. Extraction and reverse transcription of RNA yielded cDNA as the sequencing template. Libraries were prepared by immunoSEQ multiplex PCR; TCRdb keeps only in-frame clonotypes and omits some of them. The sample carries roughly 250,000 clones, under 80% recorded once. This sequence joins TRBV9 and TRBJ2-3; D unresolved. The source is a human donor with alopecia areata. The sequencing here drew on CD4+ T cells sorted from blood, taken at week 0. The CDR3 reads CASSVVLTDTQYF. In DNA form, the CDR3 reads TGTGCCAGCAGCGTAGTACTCACAGATACGCAGTATTTT.